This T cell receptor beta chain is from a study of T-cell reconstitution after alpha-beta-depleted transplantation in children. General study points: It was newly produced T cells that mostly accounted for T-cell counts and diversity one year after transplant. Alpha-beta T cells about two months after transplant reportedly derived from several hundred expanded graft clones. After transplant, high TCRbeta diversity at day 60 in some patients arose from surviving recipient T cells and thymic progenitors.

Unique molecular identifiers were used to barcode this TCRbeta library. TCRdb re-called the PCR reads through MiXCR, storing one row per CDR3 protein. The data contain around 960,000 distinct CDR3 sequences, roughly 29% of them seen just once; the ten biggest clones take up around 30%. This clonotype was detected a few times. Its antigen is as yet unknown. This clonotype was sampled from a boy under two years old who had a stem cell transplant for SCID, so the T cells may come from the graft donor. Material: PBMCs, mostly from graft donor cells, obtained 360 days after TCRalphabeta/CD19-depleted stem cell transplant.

CDR3 in DNA: TGTGCCAGCAGTGAAGCGCTTCCCGGACAGGGTGGCTACGAGCAGTACTTC. Translation gives CASSEALPGQGGYEQYF. The genes are TRBV6-1 and TRBJ2-7, with 8 bases lining up with TRBD1. The V and J ends lost 0 bases and 3 bases, in that order; junction bases with no gene match: 10. The CDR3 is made up of 17 amino acids. CDR1 is MNHNS and CDR2 is SASEGT in the germline V gene.